The entry below describes one T cell receptor (beta chain). Original processing notes: Reference gene primer amplification gave nucleated cell count estimates. The method was immunoSEQ multiplex PCR; TCRdb's version includes in-frame clones alone and lacks a portion of them. The V and J calls and clone size were taken over from that table, and D and trimming were inferred from the DNA. The sample includes around 250,000 clones, 86% of them seen just once. This entry comes from a study of blood T cell repertoires in COVID-19. Across the whole study: The United States, Italy and Spain provided the acute and convalescent COVID-19 samples.

J gave up 4 bases and V 1 base, and 7 bases lay outside the gene matches. The CDR3 is 16 residues long. Per the germline V gene, CDR1 is SGHNT and CDR2 is YENEEA. Sequencing was done on a sample of peripheral blood. This sequence was found in a man aged 25 to 45 who had recovered from COVID-19. V gene TRBV11-3 combines with J gene TRBJ2-5, with TRBD2 matching over 9 bases. The DNA of the CDR3 is TGTGCCAGCAGCTTAGGTGGCGGGGGGGCCCGAGAGACCCAGTACTTC. Its translation is CASSLGGGGARETQYF.